The T cell receptor beta chain described here comes from a study of blood T cell repertoires in COVID-19 (dated by TCRdb to 2019 to 2021). With regard to the full study: Samples from collaborators originated in the United States, Italy and Spain and spanned both the acute and convalescent phases of COVID-19. Deeply sampled blood TCRbeta repertoires from subjects exposed to, actively infected with, or recovered from COVID-19 were included in the dataset. The repertoires were released in a freely available public database intended as a resource for research on the immune response to SARS-CoV-2. The samples were drawn from the first 160 participants of the ongoing ImmuneRACE study and from some 1,300 subjects provided by 6 global collaborators. Where HLA class I and class II types were available, the types were taken from metadata supplied by the sample provider, not from assay-based typing. The prospective study material was composed of cDNA or gDNA derived from T cells, B-cell-depleted T cells, or PBMCs. The sample metadata nearly always contained a de-identified subject ID, COVID-19 status, age in years and sex.

Findings and caveats that apply to the study as a whole: How much clinical and demographic metadata was included differed by source and by participant, and the metadata was provided uncurated.

In the case of this clone: Its target antigen remains unknown. Nothing much larger sits one base from this clone, and base qualities are not available.

From cysteine to phenylalanine, the CDR3 is 16 amino acids long. Just CDR3 DNA is preserved here, 48 bases in frame from base 1. V gives up 0 bases and J gives up 4 bases, and the segment between their germline ends measures 14 bases. CDR1 SGHKS and CDR2 YYEKEE are derived from the germline V gene (reference sequence). The immunoSEQ Assay, a bias-controlled multiplex PCR, was used to amplify TCRbeta CDR3 regions from genomic DNA. Processing in the source paper ran as follows. Nucleated cell counts per sample were estimated from amplification of reference gene primers within the assay. To quantify the absolute abundance of each unique TCRbeta CDR3 rearrangement, sequence reads were collapsed and filtered. For each sample, productive Simpson clonality was calculated as the square root of Simpson's diversity index over productive rearrangements. In its TCRdb copy, this immuneACCESS table keeps in-frame sequences only and misses some clones. Where compared with another copy, unresolved V genes explain less than half of these, and the others have no known cause. V and J calls and clone size are as listed in that table; D and trimming were resolved from the DNA. Recorded for this sample are 470,000 or so clones; 70% to 90% of them occurred a single time. The ten largest clones take up about 2.1% of the sample.

Participants in the prospective study were aged roughly 18 to 100 years, lived in 20 to 25 United States geographic areas, and enrolled through a virtual design. In the prospective study, cohorts were assigned on the basis of participant-reported clinical history obtained from a screening survey and a study questionnaire. In the prospective study, whole blood, serum and a nasopharyngeal or oropharyngeal swab were collected from each participant by mobile phlebotomists. Over a roughly 2-month period, participants in the prospective study had the option of providing additional blood draws and questionnaires. Blood samples from the prospective study were shipped frozen or at room temperature prior to DNA extraction.

The sequence derives from a woman younger than 35 with acute COVID-19. Sequenced: PBMCs or T cells enriched from blood (not recorded which). The chain joins TRBV5-5 to TRBJ1-3; the D gene is possibly TRBD1, with 6 bases matching. The DNA sequence reads TGTGCCAGCAGCTTGGCGCCACAGGGTAACGGAAACACCATATATTTT. Its translation is CASSLAPQGNGNTIYF.